The 13 T cell receptor beta chains below were found in one sample sequenced in a study of blood T cell repertoires in COVID-19. Sequencing used immunoSEQ multiplex PCR; TCRdb keeps in-frame clones, though not all of them. The sample yields under 350,000 clones, around 89% seen once. The sequenced sample consisted of peripheral blood. These receptors all stem from a man between 40 and 49 years old with acute or convalescent COVID-19.

This clone was seen once. This chain uses TRBV5-4 with TRBJ1-2, with 9 bases lining up with TRBD1. V trimming: 4 bases; J trimming: 6 bases; junction bases outside the gene matches: 13. This CDR3 has 16 residues. Germline CDR1 SGHNT, CDR2 YYREEE (reference sequence). This chain's CDR3 is CASSAPDRGVDDGYTF. In DNA form, the CDR3 reads TGTGCCAGCAGCGCACCGGACAGGGGTGTGGATGATGGCTACACCTTC.

The gene calls are TRBV6-5 and TRBJ1-2; D unclear. Trimming stripped 0 bases from V and 0 bases from J, with 11 bases between. CDR1 is MNHEY, CDR2 SVGAGI, per germline. The CDR3 runs 16 residues. The CDR3 sequence: CASSYSRNAPNYGYTF. CDR3 nucleotides: TGTGCCAGCAGTTACTCGAGAAACGCACCTAACTATGGCTACACCTTC.

The rearrangement links TRBV11-3 to TRBJ2-1; D uncertain. Germline CDR1 reads SGHNT; CDR2 reads YENEEA. CDR3 length: 17 amino acids. The ends were cut back, 3 bases at V and 0 bases at J, with 15 bases in the middle. The CDR3 spells CASSFGSVSSSYNEQFF. Written as DNA, the CDR3 is TGTGCCAGCAGCTTTGGAAGCGTCTCGAGCTCCTACAATGAGCAGTTCTTC.

The rearrangement links TRBV6-5 to TRBJ2-7; 12 nucleotides align to TRBD1. The CDR3 is 14 residues long. CDR1 is MNHEY, CDR2 SVGAGI, per germline. V shed 7 bases, J shed 3 bases, and the junction held 4 bases outside the gene matches. CDR3 in amino acids: CASTGTGGDYEQYF. The DNA of the CDR3 is TGTGCCAGCACCGGGACAGGGGGCGACTACGAGCAGTACTTC.

This chain uses TRBV3-1 (or the pseudogene TRBV3-2) with TRBJ1-1, with 7 bases lining up with TRBD1. V gave up 4 bases and J gave up 8 bases; unmatched junction bases: 10. Germline assignment: CDR1 LGHDT and CDR2 YNNKEL (reference sequence). The CDR3 has 14 residues. The CDR3 loop is CASSLQGDFLEAFF. CDR3 nucleotides: TGTGCCAGCAGCCTTCAGGGGGACTTTCTAGAAGCTTTCTTT.

The chain couples TRBV19 to TRBJ2-7; tentative D call: TRBD2 (6 bases). Trimming removed 6 bases from V and 5 bases from J, with 8 bases in between. The CDR3 runs to 11 residues. Germline CDR1 LNHDA, CDR2 SQIVND (reference sequence). CDR3 sequence: CASRGRNEQYF. CDR3 in DNA: TGTGCCAGTAGGGGGAGGAACGAGCAGTACTTC.

The chain carries TRBV19 and TRBJ2-2; weak D call: TRBD1 (6 bases). The germline V gene has CDR1 LNHDA and CDR2 SQIVND (reference sequence). Trimming took off 5 bases at V and 9 bases at J, with 13 bases between the two ends. The CDR3 loop spans 13 amino acids. CDR3 sequence: CASSPTQGWELFF. As DNA, the CDR3 is TGTGCCAGTAGTCCTACACAGGGCTGGGAGCTGTTTTTT.

V and J are TRBV30 and TRBJ1-3, with unresolved D. Germline V lookup: CDR1 GTSNPN, CDR2 SVGIG (reference sequence). Trimming took off 0 bases at V and 2 bases at J, with 11 bases between the two ends. CDR3 length equals 15 residues. In DNA, the CDR3 is TGTGCCTGGAGTGTCGGAGGTATGACTGGAAACACCATATATTTT. This encodes CAWSVGGMTGNTIYF.

This chain links TRBV11-2 with TRBJ2-3; 10 bases align to TRBD1. The CDR3 totals 16 residues. Per the germline V gene, CDR1 is SGHAT and CDR2 is FQNNGV. The V gene end was trimmed by 6 bases and the J gene end by 0 bases; junction bases not matched to a gene: 6. The CDR3 region is CASRETGGGSTDTQYF. The CDR3 nucleotides read TGTGCCAGCAGAGAGACAGGGGGCGGTAGCACAGATACGCAGTATTTT.

This clone was seen just once. The rearrangement joins TRBV2 to TRBJ1-5, with 9 bases fitting TRBD1. Germline assignment: CDR1 SNHLY and CDR2 FYNNEI. V shed 5 bases, J shed 5 bases, and the junction held 4 bases outside the gene matches. The length of the CDR3 is 14 residues. CDR3 coding DNA: TGTGCCAGCAGTTGGACAGGGGTGTATCAGCCCCAGCATTTT. Translating it yields CASSWTGVYQPQHF.

The chain links TRBV12-3 or TRBV12-4 to TRBJ1-2, with TRBD1 identical over 8 bases. V trimming: 6 bases; J trimming: 5 bases; junction bases outside the gene matches: 5. This CDR3 is 13 amino acids long. CDR3 in DNA: TGTGCCAGCAGCGTAGGACAGGGATATGGCTACACCTTC. It specifies CASSVGQGYGYTF.

The rearrangement joins TRBV6-6 to TRBJ2-1; 9 nucleotides align to TRBD1. J lost 4 bases, V lost 4 bases, and 2 bases had no gene match. From germline, CDR1 is MNHNY and CDR2 SVGAGI (reference sequence). The CDR3 runs to 14 residues. CDR3 in DNA: TGTGCCAGCAGTTCGGGACAGGGTTACAATGAGCAGTTCTTC. Translation: CASSSGQGYNEQFF.

The V call is TRBV24-1, the J call TRBJ2-2; 9 bases map to TRBD1. Trimming cost V 5 bases and J 4 bases; bases outside gene matches: 19. Germline assignment: CDR1 KGHDR and CDR2 SFDVKD. The CDR3 is made up of 20 amino acids. Here the CDR3 reads CATSGLYSRDRDQATGELFF. DNA of the CDR3: TGTGCCACCAGTGGCCTATACTCCCGGGACAGGGATCAGGCCACCGGGGAGCTGTTTTTT.